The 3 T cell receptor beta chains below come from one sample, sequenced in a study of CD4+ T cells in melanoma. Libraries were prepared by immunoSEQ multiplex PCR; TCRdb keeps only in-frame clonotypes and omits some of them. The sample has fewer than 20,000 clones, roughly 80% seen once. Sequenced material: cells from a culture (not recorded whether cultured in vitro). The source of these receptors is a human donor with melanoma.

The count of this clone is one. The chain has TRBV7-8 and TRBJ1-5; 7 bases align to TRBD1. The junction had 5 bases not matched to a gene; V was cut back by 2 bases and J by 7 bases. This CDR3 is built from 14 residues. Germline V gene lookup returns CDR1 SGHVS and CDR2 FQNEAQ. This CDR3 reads CASSLSGGGQPQHF. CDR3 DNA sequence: TGTGCCAGCAGCTTATCAGGGGGAGGGCAGCCCCAGCATTTT.

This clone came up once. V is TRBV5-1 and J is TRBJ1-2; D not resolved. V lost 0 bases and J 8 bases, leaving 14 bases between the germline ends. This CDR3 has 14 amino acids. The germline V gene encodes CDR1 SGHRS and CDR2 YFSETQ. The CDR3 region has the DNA TGCGCCAGCAGCTTGGTACAGCTAGATGGCGGCTACACCTTC. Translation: CASSLVQLDGGYTF.

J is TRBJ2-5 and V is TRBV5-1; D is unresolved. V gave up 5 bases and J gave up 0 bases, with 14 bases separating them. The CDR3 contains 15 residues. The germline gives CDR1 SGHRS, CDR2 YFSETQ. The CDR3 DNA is TGCGCCAGCAGTTACCGTCTTTCGTACCAAGAGACCCAGTACTTC. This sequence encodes CASSYRLSYQETQYF.